One and the same sample provided the 25 T cell receptor beta chains below, sequenced in a study of T-cell reconstitution after alpha-beta-depleted transplantation in children. Molecular barcoding with unique molecular identifiers was used for the TCRbeta library. TCRdb re-called the PCR reads with MiXCR, one entry per CDR3 protein. The repertoire includes 350,000 to 500,000 distinct CDR3 sequences, roughly two fifths of them detected once, and about 30% sits in the top ten. Sequences were derived from PBMCs, sampled before TCRalphabeta/CD19-depleted stem cell transplant. The source is a girl aged 2 to 9 with aplastic anemia, due to receive a stem cell transplant.

In its sample, this clonotype was seen many times. The genes are TRBV5-1 and TRBJ1-2; TRBD1 matches at 7 bases. Trimming removed 4 bases from V and 9 bases from J; junction bases left unmatched: 6. Germline loops: CDR1 SGHRS, CDR2 YFSETQ. CDR3 size: 12 residues. The CDR3 DNA is TGCGCCAGCAGCCTGGGACAGCGGAGCTACACCTTC. Its protein product is CASSLGQRSYTF.

The V gene is TRBV12-3 or TRBV12-4, the J gene TRBJ2-3, with TRBD2 matching 15 bases. V shed 5 bases, J shed 3 bases, and the junction held 3 bases outside the gene matches. The CDR3 has 16 amino acids. This CDR3 reads CASSGLAGGRTDTQYF. For the CDR3, the DNA is TGTGCCAGCAGTGGACTAGCGGGAGGGAGGACAGATACGCAGTATTTT.

The chain joins TRBV5-1 to TRBJ2-4, with a tentative D call TRBD1 (5 bases). The CDR3 extends over 17 amino acids. Germline loops: CDR1 SGHRS, CDR2 YFSETQ. V lost 4 bases and J 2 bases, leaving 19 bases between the germline ends. The CDR3 sequence is CASSPGLKFLTKNIQYF. The CDR3 DNA sequence: TGCGCCAGCAGCCCAGGGCTAAAGTTTTTAACCAAAAACATTCAGTACTTC. Full variable domain (remainder filled in from reference TRBV5-1 and TRBJ2-4): KAGVTQTPRYLIKTRGQQVTLSCSPISGHRSVSWYQQTPGQGLQFLFEYFSETQRNKGNFPGRFSGRQFSNSRSEMNVSTLELGDSALYLCASSPGLKFLTKNIQYFGAGTRLSVL.

This clonotype was observed many times. The J gene is TRBJ2-1, the V gene TRBV12-3 or TRBV12-4, with D perhaps matching TRBD2 (5 bases). With 5 bases removed from V and 3 bases from J, the gap between germline ends came to 14 bases. This CDR3 contains 15 residues. The CDR3 region is CASSPLSGYYNEQFF. Written as DNA, the CDR3 is TGTGCCAGCAGTCCCCTAAGCGGATACTACAATGAGCAGTTCTTC.

Ten or more counts support this clonotype. This chain links TRBV12-3 or TRBV12-4 with TRBJ2-3, with D perhaps TRBD1 or TRBD2 (5 bases each). This CDR3 is 13 amino acids long. V lost 6 bases and J 0 bases, leaving 7 bases between the germline ends. CDR3: CASRWDSTDTQYF. The CDR3 nucleotides are TGTGCCAGCAGGTGGGACAGCACAGATACGCAGTATTTT.

This clonotype has a count of ten or more. This chain links TRBV30 with TRBJ1-6; D ambiguous. Germline lookup yields CDR1 GTSNPN and CDR2 SVGIG (reference sequence). The CDR3 runs 11 residues. Trimming removed 4 bases from V and 10 bases from J, with 8 bases in between. The CDR3 bases are TGTGCCTGGAAGCTGGGATCACCCCTCCACTTT. Residues: CAWKLGSPLHF.

This chain links TRBV12-3 or TRBV12-4 with TRBJ1-5; TRBD1 matches at 7 bases. J lost 9 bases, V lost 7 bases, and 9 bases had no gene match. The CDR3 covers 13 residues. CDR3 in DNA: TGTGCCAGCACCCCGACAGGGAAAGGGCCCCAGCATTTT. The encoded protein is CASTPTGKGPQHF.

About this clonotype: At one boundary the junction diverges from the germline segment, which might be a read error. The gene calls are TRBV18 and TRBJ2-5; D remains unclear. Per germline, CDR1 KGHSH and CDR2 LQKENI. The CDR3 spans 14 residues. The CDR3 is CASSSPPWQETQYF. The CDR3 coding sequence is TGTGCCAGCTCATCACCCCCTTGGCAAGAGACCCAGTACTTC.

The V call is TRBV5-1, the J call TRBJ1-4, with a tentative D call TRBD1 (5 bases). Germline V CDR1 and CDR2: SGHRS, YFSETQ. This CDR3 contains 15 residues. V was pared by 3 bases and J by 5 bases, with 14 bases between. The CDR3 DNA is TGCGCCAGCAGCTACTCTACAGGCTCGAATGAAAAACTGTTTTTT. Translating gives CASSYSTGSNEKLFF.

This clonotype showed up many times. CDR3 bases: TGTGCCAGCAGTTACGGTGGAGGGTCCTACGAGCAGTACTTC. Translation gives CASSYGGGSYEQYF. This chain links TRBV6-2 or TRBV6-3 with TRBJ2-7, with a tentative D call TRBD2 (6 bases). In germline, CDR1 is MNHEY, CDR2 SVGEGT. V shed 2 bases and J shed 1 base, with 9 bases lying between them. The CDR3 spans 14 residues.

This clonotype was detected many times. The rearrangement joins TRBV5-6 to TRBJ2-2; 7 positions match TRBD1. The CDR3 totals 14 residues. The V gene's germline CDR1 is SGHDT and CDR2 YYEEEE. J was trimmed by 3 bases and V by 4 bases; bases with no gene match: 3. The CDR3 loop reads CASSRDRYTGELFF. CDR3 in DNA: TGTGCCAGCAGCCGGGACAGATACACCGGGGAGCTGTTTTTT.

The sample holds a few counts of this clonotype. The chain recombines TRBV5-1 with TRBJ2-7; 7 nucleotides match TRBD1. Losses at the gene ends were 4 bases for V and 1 base for J; bases not matched to a gene: 2. Germline CDR1 is SGHRS and CDR2 is YFSETQ. The CDR3 length is 13 residues. CDR3 region: CASSMDRSYEQYF. The CDR3 DNA is TGCGCCAGCAGCATGGACAGGTCCTACGAGCAGTACTTC.

The chain links TRBV10-3 to TRBJ2-3; 8 bases map to TRBD1. V trimming: 5 bases; J trimming: 2 bases; junction bases outside the gene matches: 9. Germline assignment: CDR1 ENHRY and CDR2 SYGVKD. This CDR3 has 16 residues. The CDR3 loop reads CAISLDQGAYTDTQYF. CDR3 bases: TGTGCCATCAGTTTAGACCAGGGGGCGTACACAGATACGCAGTATTTT.

V and J are TRBV5-1 and TRBJ2-4, with D tentatively TRBD1 (6 bases). There are 14 residues in the CDR3. Germline lookup yields CDR1 SGHRS and CDR2 YFSETQ. Trimming removed 3 bases at V and 7 bases at J, with 14 bases between. The CDR3 DNA reads as TGCGCCAGCAGCTCCGGGACCCAGGGGAACATTCAGTACTTC. It specifies CASSSGTQGNIQYF.

This chain joins TRBV5-6 and TRBJ2-1; possibly TRBD1 or TRBD2 for D (5 bases each). V was cut by 4 bases and J by 15 bases, with 23 bases left in between. This CDR3 comprises 14 residues. Per germline, CDR1 SGHDT and CDR2 YYEEEE. This CDR3 reads CASSEKGTPSSRFF. CDR3 sequence (DNA): TGTGCCAGCAGCGAAAAGGGGACCCCGTCTAGTAGGTTCTTC. The full variable domain, its missing parts supplied by reference TRBV5-6 and TRBJ2-1, is DAGVTQSPTHLIKTRGQQVTLRCSPKSGHDTVSWYQQALGQGPQFIFQYYEEEERQRGNFPDRFSGHQFPNYSSELNVNALLLGDSALYLCASSEKGTPSSRFFGPGTRLTVL.

This chain joins TRBV2 and TRBJ2-4; a possible D gene is TRBD2 (5 bases). Germline assignment: CDR1 SNHLY and CDR2 FYNNEI. CDR3 size: 16 residues. Trimming removed 8 bases from V and 2 bases from J, with 19 bases in between. In DNA, the CDR3 is TGTGCCAGCGGTCAATATGGGAGTGGGTCCAAAAACATTCAGTACTTC. The encoded protein is CASGQYGSGSKNIQYF.

This clonotype was seen at least ten times. This chain links TRBV7-2 with TRBJ1-4; 9 positions match TRBD1. Trimming took 4 bases from V and 7 from J; bases not matched to a gene: 4. Germline V gene lookup returns CDR1 SGHTA and CDR2 FQGNSA. The CDR3 totals 14 residues. In nucleotides, the CDR3 is TGTGCCAGCAGCTACGGGACAGGGTCTGAAAAACTGTTTTTT. Translating gives CASSYGTGSEKLFF.

The CDR3 region is CASSPPTSGSTGDTQYF. For the CDR3, the DNA is TGTGCCAGCAGTCCACCGACTAGCGGGAGTACGGGAGATACGCAGTATTTT. V gene TRBV12-3 or TRBV12-4 combines with J gene TRBJ2-3; 12 bases match TRBD2. With V trimmed by 5 bases and J by 5 bases, 11 bases remained unmatched. This CDR3 spans 17 amino acids.

J is TRBJ2-1 and V is TRBV12-3 or TRBV12-4; maybe TRBD1 (6 bases). The CDR3 loop spans 16 amino acids. Deletions cut 4 bases from V and 0 bases from J, with 13 bases between. The CDR3 DNA reads TGTGCCAGCAGTTCTTCAGGGGCAGTCTCCTACAATGAGCAGTTCTTC. Residues: CASSSSGAVSYNEQFF.

This chain connects TRBV5-5 to TRBJ2-3, with TRBD2 matching over 7 bases. The V segment lost 4 bases and the J segment 6 bases; nucleotides outside the gene matches: 5. CDR1 is SGHKS and CDR2 is YYEKEE in the germline V gene (reference sequence). CDR3 length: 13 residues. CDR3 amino acids: CASSPQRGDTQYF. The CDR3 DNA reads TGTGCCAGCAGCCCTCAGCGGGGCGATACGCAGTATTTT.

This clonotype was recorded at least ten times. V and J are TRBV7-6 and TRBJ2-5; tentative D call: TRBD2 (7 bases). The CDR3 runs 17 residues. The V gene lost 2 bases and the J gene lost 5 bases, with 21 bases spanning the gap. CDR1 SGHVS and CDR2 FNYEAQ come from the germline V gene. In DNA, the CDR3 is TGTGCCAGCAGCTTACGGTCTGCGGGGGCCCCCCGGGAGACCCAGTACTTC. It yields the protein CASSLRSAGAPRETQYF. The entire variable domain, with the rest obtained from reference TRBV7-6 and TRBJ2-5, is as follows: GAGVSQSPRYKVTKRGQDVALRCDPISGHVSLYWYRQALGQGPEFLTYFNYEAQQDKSGLPNDRFSAERPEGSISTLTIQRTEQRDSAMYRCASSLRSAGAPRETQYFGPGTRLLVL.

The V and J genes are TRBV28 and TRBJ2-7; 9 positions agree with TRBD1. The CDR3 is 16 amino acids. The junction had 13 bases not matched to a gene; V was cut back by 3 bases and J by 7 bases. Germline CDR1 is MDHEN and CDR2 is SYDVKM. In DNA form, the CDR3 reads TGTGCCAGCAGTTTTGGCTCCGGGACAGGGCCGACGGAGCAGTACTTC. This codes for CASSFGSGTGPTEQYF.

Only a few counts were recorded for this clonotype. The V gene is TRBV12-3 or TRBV12-4, the J gene TRBJ2-1; 12 bases are a match to TRBD2. There are 12 residues in the CDR3. With 5 bases clipped from V and 15 bases from J, the junction kept 5 bases outside the gene matches. The CDR3 loop reads CASSVLAGGPFF. The CDR3 bases are TGTGCCAGCAGTGTACTAGCGGGGGGTCCGTTCTTC.

This clonotype was counted a few times. This rearrangement joins TRBV6-1 to TRBJ2-7; 9 nucleotides match TRBD2. Germline trimming cut 3 bases from V and 4 bases from J; bases unmatched to any gene: 7. The CDR3 is 15 amino acids. Germline V gene sequence: CDR1 MNHNS, CDR2 SASEGT. CDR3 region: CASSDSTLAGYEQYF. The CDR3 DNA reads TGTGCCAGCAGTGATTCGACGCTAGCGGGGTACGAGCAGTACTTC.

Only a few counts were recorded for this clonotype. V and J are TRBV20-1 and TRBJ1-2; TRBD1 might be the D (5 bases). This CDR3 region has 14 residues. Trimming pared 0 bases from V and 8 bases from J, leaving 16 bases between. Germline values: CDR1 DFQATT, CDR2 SNEGSKA (reference sequence). DNA of the CDR3: TGCAGTGCTAGAGAAACCGGGACCCAGAGGGGCTACACCTTC. It yields the protein CSARETGTQRGYTF.